This section outlines one TCR beta chain sequence together with its context. Because it lacks the conserved phenylalanine or tryptophan at the end, this CDR3 is likely a read error. Reverse transcription of approximately 520 ng total RNA with a constant-region primer produced TCR beta cDNA. Slightly modified ARM-PCR with three nested multiplex PCR rounds yielded TCR beta libraries. TRBV1-TRBV30 forward primers and a C-beta reverse primer were used in the first two PCR rounds, which each ran for about 10 cycles. TCRdb itself ran the multiplex PCR reads through MiXCR, one entry per CDR3 protein. The sample lists just under 45,000 distinct CDR3 sequences, approximately 70% occurring once. The data were taken from a study of tumor-infiltrating lymphocytes in primary liver carcinoma. Trimming took 1 base from V and 5 from J, leaving 9 bases between them. CDR1 SGHNT and CDR2 YENEEA come from the germline V gene. This CDR3 has 14 amino acids.

Without any cell sorting, roughly 20-33 mg of bulk tissue yielded co-extracted RNA and DNA. Sequencing was done on a sample of liver tumor tissue from sampling region 2. Subset: tumor region T2, inferior pole. The gene calls are TRBV11-3 and TRBJ2-1; D remains ambiguous. This clonotype was obtained from a man aged 35-49 years with primary liver carcinoma and hepatitis B virus infection. The CDR3 loop is CASSLGVPNNEQFI. In nucleotides, the CDR3 is TGTGCCAGCAGCTTAGGCGTCCCAAACAATGAGCAGTTCATC.